This T cell receptor beta chain came from a study of PD-1 blockade in mismatch repair-deficient tumors. Study-wide context: Patients had 11 to 13 mismatch repair-deficient cancer types and were previously treated and progressing.

Germline CDR1 SQVTM, CDR2 ANQGSEA. This CDR3 region has 11 residues. V was cut by 6 bases and J by 5 bases, with 11 bases left in between. The data were produced by immunoSEQ multiplex PCR, yet TCRdb's version contains in-frame clones alone and is incomplete. The sample records about 63,000 clones, 70% to 90% being singletons. This clone is labeled medium-sized. The antigen remains unidentified. All patients were mismatch repair deficient, assessed by either PCR or immunohistochemistry. A few pembrolizumab responders had their TCRs sequenced. Study outcomes and limitations: Rapid post-treatment expansion, then contraction, generally preceding radiologic response, marked tumor-resident clones.

Sequenced material: peripheral blood, taken 52 weeks after starting pembrolizumab. The rearrangement joins TRBV29-1 to TRBJ2-7; weak D call: TRBD1 (5 bases). The clonotype originates from an adult with mismatch repair-deficient cancer. CDR3 loop: CSVDKGNEQYF. CDR3 nucleotides: TGCAGCGTCGATAAGGGGAACGAGCAGTACTTC.